This T cell receptor (beta chain) was sequenced during a study of post-analysis software for immune sequencing data. Study results and limitations: Same-batch preparations were strongly co-clustered by F measure. Included in a set of about 5 TRBV segments more frequent in patients than controls were TRBV5-6, TRBV5-1 and TRBV20-1.

V was trimmed by 10 bases and J by 9 bases, leaving 17 bases between them. This CDR3 region has 12 residues. The germline gives CDR1 SGHNT, CDR2 YYREEE (reference sequence). A word on this clonotype: The antigen is unknown.

Every TCR beta cDNA library bore unique molecular identifiers. Out of roughly 0.85 to 11 million T cells, hundreds of thousands of cDNA molecules were generated. In TCRdb, the PCR reads were re-called with MiXCR into one record per CDR3 protein. The sample records about 820,000 distinct CDR3 sequences, around 50% being singletons. The chain carries TRBV5-4 and TRBJ2-1; either TRBD1 or TRBD2 may supply D (6 bases each). Input material: blood. The source is a girl aged 10 to 17 with multiple sclerosis. CDR3 protein: CAARRGPGEQFF. The CDR3 bases are TGTGCCGCCCGCCGGGGGCCAGGTGAGCAGTTCTTC.